The following is a T cell receptor (beta chain) sequence with its context. This sample stems from a study of cytomegalovirus exposure and HLA in healthy donors. The V gene end was trimmed by 3 bases and the J gene end by 7 bases; junction bases not matched to a gene: 5. The CDR3 sequence is 13 residues long. The germline CDR1 and CDR2 sequences are MNHNS and SASEGT. 13 Jbeta primers and 60 Vbeta primers were used for the PCR. Study processing details: Later, an analysis found about 77 million unique TCR beta chains, and about 10 million of these were shared. Clones were sequenced by immunoSEQ multiplex PCR, and TCRdb holds only the in-frame ones, with some missing. That table furnishes V, J and clone size, whereas the DNA furnished D and trimming. The data contain 150,000 to 200,000 clones, about 72% of them singletons.

The chain couples TRBV6-1 to TRBJ1-2, with 7 bases matching TRBD1. The sample was PBMCs. The source of this sequence is a young man in good health and CMV-seropositive. CDR3 region: CASSETGLGGYTF. The CDR3 nucleotides read TGTGCCAGCAGTGAGACAGGGCTGGGTGGCTACACCTTC.